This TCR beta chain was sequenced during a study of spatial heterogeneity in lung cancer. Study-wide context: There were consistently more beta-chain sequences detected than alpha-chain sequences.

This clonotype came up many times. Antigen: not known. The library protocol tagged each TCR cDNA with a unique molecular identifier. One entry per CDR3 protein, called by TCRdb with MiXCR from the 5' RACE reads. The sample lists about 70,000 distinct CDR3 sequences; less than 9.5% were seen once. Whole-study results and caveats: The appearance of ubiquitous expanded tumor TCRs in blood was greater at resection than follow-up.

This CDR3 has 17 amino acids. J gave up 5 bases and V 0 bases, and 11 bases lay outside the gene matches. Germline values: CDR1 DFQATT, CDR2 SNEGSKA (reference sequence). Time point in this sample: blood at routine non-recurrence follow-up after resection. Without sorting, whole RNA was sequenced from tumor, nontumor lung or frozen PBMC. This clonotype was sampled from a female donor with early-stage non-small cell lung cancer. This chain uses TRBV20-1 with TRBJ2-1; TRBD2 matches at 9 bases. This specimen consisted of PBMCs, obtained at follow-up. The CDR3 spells CSARDVLAGGQDNEQFF. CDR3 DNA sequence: TGCAGTGCTAGAGATGTCCTGGCGGGAGGGCAGGACAATGAGCAGTTCTTC.